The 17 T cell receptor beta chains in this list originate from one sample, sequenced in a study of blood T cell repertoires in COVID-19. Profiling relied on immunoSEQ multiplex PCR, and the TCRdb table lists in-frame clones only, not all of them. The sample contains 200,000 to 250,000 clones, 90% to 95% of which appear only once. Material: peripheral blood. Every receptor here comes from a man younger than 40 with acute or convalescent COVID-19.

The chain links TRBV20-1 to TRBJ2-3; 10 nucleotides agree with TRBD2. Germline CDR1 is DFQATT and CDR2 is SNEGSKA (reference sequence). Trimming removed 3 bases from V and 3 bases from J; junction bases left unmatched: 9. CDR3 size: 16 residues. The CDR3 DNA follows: TGCAGTGCTAGTAGTCTGAGCGGGGGGGCTACAGATACGCAGTATTTT. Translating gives CSASSLSGGATDTQYF.

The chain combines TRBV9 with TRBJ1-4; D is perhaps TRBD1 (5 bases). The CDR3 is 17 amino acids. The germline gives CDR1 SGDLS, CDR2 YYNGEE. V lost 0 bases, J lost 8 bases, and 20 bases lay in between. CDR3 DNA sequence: TGTGCCAGCAGCGTAGACCAAACCCCAGGGATTGGGGAAAAACTGTTTTTT. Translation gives CASSVDQTPGIGEKLFF.

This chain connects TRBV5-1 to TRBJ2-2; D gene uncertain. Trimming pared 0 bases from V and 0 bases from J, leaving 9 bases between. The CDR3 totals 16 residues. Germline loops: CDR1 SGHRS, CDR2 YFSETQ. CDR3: CASSLASQTNTGELFF. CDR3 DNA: TGCGCCAGCAGCTTGGCGTCCCAGACGAACACCGGGGAGCTGTTTTTT.

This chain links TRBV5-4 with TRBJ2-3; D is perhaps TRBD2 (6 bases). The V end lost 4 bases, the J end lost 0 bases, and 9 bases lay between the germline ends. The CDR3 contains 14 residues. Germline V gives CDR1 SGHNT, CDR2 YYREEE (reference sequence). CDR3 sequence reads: CASSTSGSTDTQYF. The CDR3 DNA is TGTGCCAGCAGCACGAGCGGGAGCACAGATACGCAGTATTTT. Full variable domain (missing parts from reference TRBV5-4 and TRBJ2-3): ETGVTQSPTHLIKTRGQQVTLRCSSQSGHNTVSWYQQALGQGPQFIFQYYREEENGRGNFPPRFSGLQFPNYSSELNVNALELDDSALYLCASSTSGSTDTQYFGPGTRLTVL.

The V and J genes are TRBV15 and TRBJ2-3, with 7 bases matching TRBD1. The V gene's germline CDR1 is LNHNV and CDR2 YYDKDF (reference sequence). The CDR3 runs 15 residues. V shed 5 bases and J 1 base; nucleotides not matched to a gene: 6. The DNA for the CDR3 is TGTGCCACCAGCGAGGGGGCGGTTCGCACAGATACGCAGTATTTT. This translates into CATSEGAVRTDTQYF.

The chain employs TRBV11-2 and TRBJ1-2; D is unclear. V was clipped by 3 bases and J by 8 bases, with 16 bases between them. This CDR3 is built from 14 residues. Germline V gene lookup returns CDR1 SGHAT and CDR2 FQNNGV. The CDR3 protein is CASSFNLNRGGYTF. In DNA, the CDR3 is TGTGCCAGCAGCTTTAACTTAAACCGCGGGGGCTACACCTTC.

For the CDR3, the DNA is TGTGCCGGGCCGTCAGAGTCAGGGGCCAACGTCCTGACTTTC. It translates to CAGPSESGANVLTF. The chain links TRBV30 to TRBJ2-6; unclear D gene. CDR1 and CDR2 from the germline V gene are GTSNPN and SVGIG (reference sequence). The V gene lost 8 bases and the J gene lost 4 bases, with 15 bases spanning the gap. This CDR3 has 14 amino acids. Full variable domain (remainder filled in from reference TRBV30 and TRBJ2-6): SQTIHQWPATLVQPVGSPLSLECTVEGTSNPNLYWYRQAAGRGLQLLFYSVGIGQISSEVPQNLSASRPQDRQFILSSKKLLLSDSGFYLCAGPSESGANVLTFGAGSRLTVL.

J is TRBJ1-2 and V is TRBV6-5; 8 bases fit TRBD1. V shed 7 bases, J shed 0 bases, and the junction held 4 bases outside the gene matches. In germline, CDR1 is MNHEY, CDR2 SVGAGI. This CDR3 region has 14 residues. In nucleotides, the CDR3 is TGTGCCAGCAAGACGACAGGGGCTAACTATGGCTACACCTTC. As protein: CASKTTGANYGYTF.

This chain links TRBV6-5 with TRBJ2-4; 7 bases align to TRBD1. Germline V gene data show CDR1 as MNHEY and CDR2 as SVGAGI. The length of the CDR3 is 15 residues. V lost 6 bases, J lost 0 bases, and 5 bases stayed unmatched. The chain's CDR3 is CASRDRVIAKNIQYF. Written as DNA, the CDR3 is TGTGCCAGCAGAGACAGGGTAATAGCCAAAAACATTCAGTACTTC.

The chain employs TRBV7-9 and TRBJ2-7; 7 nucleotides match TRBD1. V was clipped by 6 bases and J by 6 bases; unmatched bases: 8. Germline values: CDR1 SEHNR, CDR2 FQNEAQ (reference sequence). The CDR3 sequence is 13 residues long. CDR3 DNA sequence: TGTGCCAGCAGTAGACAGGGTCCGCGCGAGCAGTACTTC. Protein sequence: CASSRQGPREQYF. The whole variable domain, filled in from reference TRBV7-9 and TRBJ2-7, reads DTGVSQNPRHKITKRGQNVTFRCDPISEHNRLYWYRQTLGQGPEFLTYFQNEAQLEKSRLLSDRFSAERPKGSFSTLEIQRTEQGDSAMYLCASSRQGPREQYFGPGTRLTVT.

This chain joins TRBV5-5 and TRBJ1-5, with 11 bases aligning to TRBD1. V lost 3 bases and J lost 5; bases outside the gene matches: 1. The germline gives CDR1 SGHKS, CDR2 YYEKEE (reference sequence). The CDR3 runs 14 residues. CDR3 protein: CASSWTGGYQPQHF. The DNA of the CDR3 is TGTGCCAGCAGCTGGACAGGGGGCTATCAGCCCCAGCATTTT. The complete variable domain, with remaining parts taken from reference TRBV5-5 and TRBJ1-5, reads DAGVTQSPTHLIKTRGQQVTLRCSPISGHKSVSWYQQVLGQGPQFIFQYYEKEERGRGNFPDRFSARQFPNYSSELNVNALLLGDSALYLCASSWTGGYQPQHFGDGTRLSIL.

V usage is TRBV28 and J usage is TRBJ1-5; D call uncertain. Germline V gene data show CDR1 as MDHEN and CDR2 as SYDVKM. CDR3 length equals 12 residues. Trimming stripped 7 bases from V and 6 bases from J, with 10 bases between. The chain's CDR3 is CASTGTGQPQHF. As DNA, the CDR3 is TGTGCCAGCACTGGAACGGGTCAGCCCCAGCATTTT.

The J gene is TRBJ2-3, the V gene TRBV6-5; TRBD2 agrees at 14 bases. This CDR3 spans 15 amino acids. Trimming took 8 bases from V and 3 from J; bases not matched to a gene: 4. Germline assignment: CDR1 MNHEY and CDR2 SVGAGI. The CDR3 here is CASVRLAGGTDTQYF. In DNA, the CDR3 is TGTGCCAGCGTAAGACTAGCGGGAGGGACAGATACGCAGTATTTT.

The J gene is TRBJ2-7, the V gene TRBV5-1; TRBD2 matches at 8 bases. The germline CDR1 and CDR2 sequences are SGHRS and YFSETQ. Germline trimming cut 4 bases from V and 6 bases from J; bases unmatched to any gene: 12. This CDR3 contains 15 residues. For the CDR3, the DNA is TGCGCCAGCAGCCATACTAGCGGACGGGGCCTCGAGCAGTACTTC. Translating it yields CASSHTSGRGLEQYF.

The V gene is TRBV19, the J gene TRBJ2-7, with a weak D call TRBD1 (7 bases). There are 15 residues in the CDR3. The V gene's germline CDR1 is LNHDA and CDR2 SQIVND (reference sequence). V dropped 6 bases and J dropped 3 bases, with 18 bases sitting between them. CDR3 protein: CASSRRGDALYEQYF. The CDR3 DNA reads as TGTGCCAGTAGCCGCAGGGGGGACGCACTCTACGAGCAGTACTTC.

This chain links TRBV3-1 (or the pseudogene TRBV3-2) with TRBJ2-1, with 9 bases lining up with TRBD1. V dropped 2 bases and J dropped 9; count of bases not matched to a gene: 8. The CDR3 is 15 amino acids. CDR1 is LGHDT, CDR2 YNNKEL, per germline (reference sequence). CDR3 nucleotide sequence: TGTGCCAGCAGCCAATCGAGACAGGGGGTGGGTGAGCAGTTCTTC. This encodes CASSQSRQGVGEQFF.

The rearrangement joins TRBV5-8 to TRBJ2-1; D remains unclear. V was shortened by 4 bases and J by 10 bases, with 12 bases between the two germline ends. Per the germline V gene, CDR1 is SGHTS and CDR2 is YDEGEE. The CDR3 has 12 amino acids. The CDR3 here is CASSPTVWEQFF. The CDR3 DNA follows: TGTGCCAGCAGCCCAACGGTTTGGGAGCAGTTCTTC.